A selection of T cell receptor beta chains follows, all from one sample in a study of shared clonotypes between healthy human individuals. Using immunoSEQ multiplex PCR, the repertoire was profiled, and TCRdb retains in-frame clones only, with some absent. The data show about 2.1 million clones, with about 94% seen just once and around 1.8% held by the top ten. The sequenced sample was naive CD8+ T cells from PBMCs. All receptors derive from a man in his late teens or twenties in good health. Some clones in this sample may be carry-over from other donors' samples. Each CDR3 is given with its conserved first and last residue. Each record gives: D gene, J gene, V gene, clone size, CDR3 protein, CDR3 DNA. The D gene is left open where the match is weak. Where a row states a size, it is once, few, many or the class of an expanded clone; other rows omit it.

TRBD2,TRBJ2-2,TRBV9,once,CASSVRIAGGPGTGELFF,TGTGCCAGCAGCGTACGGATAGCGGGAGGGCCGGGGACCGGGGAGCTGTTTTTT
NA,TRBJ1-5,TRBV27,once,CASSDSSARNQPQHF,TGTGCCAGCAGTGACAGTAGCGCTCGCAATCAGCCCCAGCATTTT
TRBD1,TRBJ1-1,TRBV12-5,NA,CASGPGQGVNTEAFF,TGTGCTAGTGGTCCAGGACAGGGAGTGAACACTGAAGCTTTCTTT
NA,TRBJ1-2,TRBV13,once,CASSLIIGPNRDGYTF,TGTGCCAGCAGCTTGATAATCGGGCCAAATCGCGATGGCTACACCTTC
NA,TRBJ1-1,TRBV30,few,CACNRPWPFF,TGTGCCTGTAACCGACCTTGGCCTTTCTTT
TRBD2,TRBJ2-1,TRBV29-1,NA,CSVDTSGREWNEQFF,TGCAGCGTTGACACTAGCGGGAGGGAATGGAATGAGCAGTTCTTC
NA,TRBJ2-2,TRBV10-3,NA,CAISEQDLLTGELFF,TGTGCCATCAGTGAACAGGATTTACTCACCGGGGAGCTGTTTTTT
NA,TRBJ1-2,TRBV2,NA,CASSERGAWGYTF,TGTGCCAGCAGTGAGCGAGGGGCGTGGGGCTACACCTTC
TRBD2,TRBJ2-1,TRBV11-1,NA,CASSPSGTMSSYNEQFF,TGTGCCAGCAGCCCTAGCGGGACAATGAGCTCCTACAATGAGCAGTTCTTC
TRBD1,TRBJ2-3,TRBV19,NA,CASSIDGQGSLNTQYF,TGTGCCAGTAGTATAGATGGACAGGGATCGTTAAATACGCAGTATTTT
TRBD2,TRBJ2-2,TRBV7-9,NA,CASSPTSGSSTGELFF,TGTGCCAGCAGCCCGACTAGCGGGAGTAGTACCGGGGAGCTGTTTTTT
NA,TRBJ2-1,TRBV6-1,once,CASSEGGLYNEQFF,TGTGCCAGCAGTGAAGGTGGGCTCTACAATGAGCAGTTCTTC
NA,TRBJ2-5,TRBV28,NA,CASSFAGLSRETQYF,TGTGCCAGCAGTTTTGCGGGCCTTAGCAGGGAGACCCAGTACTTC
TRBD1,TRBJ1-1,TRBV4-2,once,CASSPRRGQGAEAFF,TGTGCCAGCAGCCCCCGCCGCGGCCAGGGGGCTGAAGCTTTCTTT
TRBD1,TRBJ2-7,TRBV2,NA,CATPRTGTGTIEQYF,TGTGCCACCCCCAGGACCGGGACAGGAACCATCGAGCAGTACTTC
NA,TRBJ2-2,TRBV7-8,NA,CASSLEGSGTTNTGELFF,TGTGCCAGCAGCTTAGAAGGCTCGGGAACCACGAACACCGGGGAGCTGTTTTTT
NA,TRBJ2-3,TRBV5-1,NA,CASSLATGRETDTQYF,TGCGCCAGCAGCTTGGCAACGGGGCGCGAAACAGATACGCAGTATTTT
NA,TRBJ2-1,TRBV14,NA,CASSGWEAASSYNEQFF,TGTGCCAGCAGCGGCTGGGAAGCGGCCAGCTCCTACAATGAGCAGTTCTTC
TRBD2,TRBJ2-7,TRBV6-1,NA,CASREDLAGESYEQYF,TGTGCCAGCAGGGAAGACCTAGCGGGAGAGTCCTACGAGCAGTACTTC
NA,TRBJ1-3,TRBV7-8,NA,CASTSAVYGTIYF,NA
NA,TRBJ2-3,TRBV7-2,NA,CASSLVPGHPDTQYF,TGTGCCAGCAGCTTAGTGCCGGGTCATCCAGATACGCAGTATTTT
TRBD2,TRBJ2-1,TRBV27,NA,CASTLAGDYNEQFF,TGTGCCAGCACCCTAGCGGGGGACTACAATGAGCAGTTCTTC
NA,TRBJ2-1,TRBV28,NA,CASSVNEQFF,TGTGCCAGCAGCGTCAATGAGCAGTTCTTC
NA,TRBJ1-5,TRBV30,once,CAWSRRGGQPQHF,TGTGCCTGGAGTAGGAGGGGTGGTCAGCCCCAGCATTTT
NA,TRBJ2-3,TRBV6-5,NA,CASSYGSGDTQYF,TGTGCCAGCAGTTACGGCAGTGGGGATACGCAGTATTTT
NA,TRBJ2-7,TRBV9,once,CASSVGRGSYEQYF,TGTGCCAGCAGCGTAGGTAGGGGCTCATACGAGCAGTACTTC
TRBD2,TRBJ2-7,TRBV7-6,NA,CASSLRASGSYEQYF,TGTGCCAGCAGCTTAAGGGCTAGCGGATCCTACGAGCAGTACTTC
TRBD1,TRBJ1-2,TRBV27,NA,CASTVSLQGALSSGYGYTF,TGTGCCAGCACCGTATCGCTACAGGGGGCGCTGAGTTCGGGCTATGGCTACACCTTC
NA,TRBJ2-5,TRBV6-5,NA,CASSLTGIQETQYF,TGTGCCAGCAGTTTGACTGGGATCCAAGAGACCCAGTACTTC
TRBD1,TRBJ2-3,TRBV11-2,NA,CASSLEGTGGTDTQYF,TGTGCCAGCAGCTTAGAAGGGACAGGGGGCACAGATACGCAGTATTTT
TRBD1,TRBJ2-7,TRBV5-1,NA,CASSWVTGGNDYEQYF,TGCGCCAGCAGCTGGGTGACAGGGGGCAACGACTACGAGCAGTACTTC
NA,TRBJ2-7,TRBV27,NA,CAAQDHSTYEQYF,TGTGCAGCTCAGGACCATTCAACCTACGAGCAGTACTTC
TRBD1,TRBJ2-7,TRBV18,NA,CASSLDRGPYEQYF,TGTGCCAGCTCGCTAGACAGGGGCCCCTACGAGCAGTACTTC
NA,TRBJ2-7,TRBV27,NA,CASSLFNSYEQYF,TGTGCCAGCAGTTTATTTAACTCCTACGAGCAGTACTTC
NA,TRBJ2-7,TRBV29-1,NA,CSVEDRRDARRYEQYF,TGCAGCGTTGAAGATCGCAGGGACGCGCGAAGATACGAGCAGTACTTC
NA,TRBJ1-6,TRBV7-9,NA,CASSLVYPGPNSPLHF,TGTGCCAGCAGCTTAGTTTATCCAGGGCCTAATTCACCCCTCCACTTT
TRBD1,TRBJ1-1,TRBV10-2,NA,CASSEQGATEAFF,TGCGCCAGCAGTGAGCAGGGGGCCACTGAAGCTTTCTTT
TRBD1,TRBJ2-1,TRBV4-1,NA,CASSPPGQGANNEQFF,TGCGCCAGCAGCCCCCCGGGTCAGGGGGCCAATAATGAGCAGTTCTTC
NA,TRBJ1-2,TRBV2,once,CASSDLYRGSYGYTF,TGTGCCAGCAGTGATTTGTATAGGGGGTCCTATGGCTACACCTTC
NA,TRBJ1-2,TRBV6-5,NA,CASRLGSHLDYGYTF,TGTGCCAGCAGACTCGGTTCGCACCTTGACTATGGCTACACCTTC
NA,TRBJ2-7,TRBV6-5,NA,CASRPDGNIEQYF,TGTGCCAGCAGACCCGACGGAAACATCGAGCAGTACTTC
NA,TRBJ2-2,TRBV10-2,NA,CASRPGGATRNTGELFF,TGCGCCAGCAGACCGGGCGGAGCCACCCGGAACACCGGGGAGCTGTTTTTT
TRBD1,TRBJ1-1,TRBV10-2,NA,CASRTGNEAFF,TGCGCCAGCAGGACAGGGAATGAAGCTTTCTTT
NA,TRBJ1-6,TRBV10-3,NA,CAIRAGMGNSPLHF,TGTGCCATCAGGGCAGGGATGGGCAATTCACCCCTCCACTTT
NA,TRBJ2-5,TRBV7-9,NA,CASSSQGGGQETQYF,TGTGCCAGCAGCTCCCAAGGGGGGGGACAAGAGACCCAGTACTTC
NA,TRBJ1-1,TRBV13,NA,CATSRVDTEAFF,TGTGCCACTTCCAGGGTGGACACTGAAGCTTTCTTT
NA,TRBJ1-5,TRBV10-3,NA,CAASKNSNQPQHF,TGTGCCGCCAGCAAAAATAGCAATCAGCCCCAGCATTTT
TRBD1,TRBJ2-1,TRBV11-1,NA,CASSPRQGNEQFF,TGTGCCAGCAGCCCGAGACAGGGCAATGAGCAGTTCTTC
TRBD2,TRBJ2-7,TRBV4-1,NA,CASSQGLTSGRIEQYF,TGCGCCAGCAGCCAGGGACTAACTAGCGGGAGGATCGAGCAGTACTTC
NA,TRBJ2-7,TRBV4-3,NA,CASSQFLGYEQYF,TGCGCCAGCAGCCAGTTTTTAGGGTACGAGCAGTACTTC
TRBD1,TRBJ1-2,TRBV27,NA,CASSPGQGNYGYTF,TGTGCCAGCAGTCCGGGACAGGGGAACTATGGCTACACCTTC
TRBD1,TRBJ1-1,TRBV27,NA,CASSLSLGTGESREAFF,TGTGCCAGCAGTTTATCGTTGGGGACAGGGGAATCCCGTGAAGCTTTCTTT
TRBD1,TRBJ2-7,TRBV27,NA,CASSWTGGSEQYF,TGTGCCAGCAGTTGGACAGGGGGCAGCGAGCAGTACTTC
NA,TRBJ1-4,TRBV18,NA,CASSPLLANEKLFF,TGTGCCAGCTCACCACTTTTGGCCAATGAAAAACTGTTTTTT
TRBD2,TRBJ2-1,TRBV4-3,NA,CASSQGLSRASGASSYNEQFF,TGCGCCAGCAGCCAAGGTCTTTCTCGGGCTAGCGGGGCGAGCTCCTACAATGAGCAGTTCTTC
NA,TRBJ2-7,TRBV10-3,NA,CAISESGTSYEQYF,TGTGCCATCAGTGAGTCAGGCACCTCCTACGAGCAGTACTTC
NA,TRBJ2-1,TRBV7-9,NA,CASSDLTSSTYNEQFF,TGTGCCAGCAGTGACCTTACTAGCAGTACCTACAATGAGCAGTTCTTC
NA,TRBJ1-1,TRBV27,NA,CASSSHSMNTEAFF,TGTGCCAGCAGTTCCCACAGTATGAACACTGAAGCTTTCTTT
NA,TRBJ1-5,TRBV5-6,NA,CASSLGGLGPQHF,TGTGCCAGCAGCTTGGGGGGGCTTGGGCCCCAGCATTTT
TRBD1,TRBJ1-2,TRBV9,NA,CASSVAGQEDGYTF,TGTGCCAGCAGCGTAGCGGGACAGGAGGATGGCTACACCTTC